The clone carrying this TCR beta chain was picked up many times. RNA transcripts were the template for amplifying TCR beta CDR3 regions. The HTBI primer set was used in a first-round RT-PCR of the TCR CDR3. TCRdb processed the multiplex PCR reads anew with MiXCR; each CDR3 protein has one entry. Here the sample spans about 620,000 distinct CDR3 sequences, 15% to 20% being singletons. The entry originates in a study of T cells in Graves' hyperthyroidism and ophthalmopathy. Overall study context: Peripheral blood was collected at initial diagnosis, before any treatment.

Each patient was aged 18 to 65 and had newly diagnosed hyperthyroidism of under 2 months' duration. Diagnoses used clinical symptoms, serum thyroxine and TRAb, thyroid ultrasound and orbital computed tomography. The CDR3 totals 13 residues. With V trimmed by 3 bases and J by 3 bases, 1 base remained unmatched. The origin of this receptor is a woman under 40 with Graves' hyperthyroidism. The sequenced material came from blood. This rearrangement joins TRBV12-3 or TRBV12-4 to TRBJ2-7; 8 bases align to TRBD1. CDR3 bases: TGTGCCAGCAGTTTTGGACAGGGCTACGAGCAGTACTTC. Protein product: CASSFGQGYEQYF.